A selection of T cell receptor beta chains follows, all from one sample in a study of cytomegalovirus exposure and HLA in healthy donors. TCRdb's table, derived via immunoSEQ multiplex PCR, lists solely in-frame clones and lacks some. This table has fewer than 350,000 clones, 70% to 90% appearing once. What was sequenced was PBMCs. The receptors derive from a woman under 30 in good health and CMV-seronegative. CDR3s include the opening cysteine and the closing phenylalanine or tryptophan. The D gene is left open where the match is weak. Rows may omit the clone size; those that give it use once, few, many or a size class.

TRBJ1-2 . TRBD1 TRBV6-5 CASSYLGTGEGYTF TGTGCCAGCAGTTACTTAGGGACAGGGGAGGGCTACACCTTC
TRBJ2-7 . . TRBV2 CACRGPTGYEQYF TGTGCCTGCCGAGGGCCTACAGGGTACGAGCAGTACTTC
TRBJ1-1 . TRBD1 TRBV7-9 CASSFYRGRVHTEAFF TGTGCCAGCAGCTTCTACAGGGGGCGGGTGCACACTGAAGCTTTCTTT
TRBJ2-2 few TRBD2 TRBV27 CASGEGKALWSGELFF TGTGCCAGCGGGGAGGGGAAGGCGCTTTGGTCCGGGGAGCTGTTTTTT
TRBJ2-1 . TRBD2 TRBV6-5 CASSPNGGATNEQFF TGTGCCAGCAGTCCGAACGGGGGGGCTACCAATGAGCAGTTCTTC
TRBJ1-2 once TRBD1 TRBV4-1 CASSQGQGPTNYGYTF TGCGCCAGCAGCCAAGGACAGGGGCCCACTAACTATGGCTACACCTTC
TRBJ1-3 . TRBD1 TRBV7-9 CASSFHRGLGGNTIYF TGTGCCAGCAGCTTTCACAGGGGGCTAGGTGGAAACACCATATATTTT
TRBJ2-7 . TRBD2 TRBV11-2 CASSSSSGGALEQYF TGTGCCAGCAGCTCATCTAGCGGGGGGGCCTTAGAGCAGTACTTC
TRBJ2-2 . TRBD1 TRBV27 CASSFAPPGQGAGGELFF TGTGCCAGCAGTTTTGCCCCTCCGGGACAGGGGGCAGGCGGGGAGCTGTTTTTT
TRBJ2-7 . TRBD1 TRBV7-9 CASSLARDRFETEQYF TGTGCCAGCAGCCTAGCCCGGGACAGGTTTGAGACCGAGCAGTACTTC
TRBJ1-6 . TRBD1 TRBV4-2 CASSQEAAGQGNSPLHF TGTGCCAGCAGCCAAGAAGCCGCGGGACAGGGGAATTCACCCCTCCACTTT
TRBJ2-1 . TRBD2 TRBV9 CASIIAGAPNEQFF TGTGCCAGCATTATAGCGGGGGCCCCCAATGAGCAGTTCTTC
TRBJ1-5 . . TRBV2 CASLGQINQPQHF TGTGCCAGCCTCGGACAAATCAATCAGCCCCAGCATTTT
TRBJ1-5 . . TRBV2 CASSETSGLQPQHF TGTGCCAGCAGTGAAACCTCAGGTCTCCAGCCCCAGCATTTT
TRBJ1-1 . . TRBV27 CASSLTGLNTEAFF TGTGCCAGCAGTTTGACAGGCCTGAACACTGAAGCTTTCTTT
TRBJ1-1 . . TRBV14 CASSPPGWTEAFF TGTGCCAGCAGCCCTCCGGGTTGGACTGAAGCTTTCTTT
TRBJ1-2 once . TRBV13 CASSLGQDFNYGYTF TGTGCCAGCAGCTTAGGACAGGATTTTAACTATGGCTACACCTTC
TRBJ1-6 . TRBD1 TRBV7-9 CASSWDRGSSPLHF TGTGCCAGCAGCTGGGACAGGGGGAGTTCACCCCTCCACTTT
TRBJ1-2 . . TRBV4-1 CASSQAPRPGTSYGYTF TGCGCCAGCAGCCAAGCCCCCAGGCCTGGGACTTCCTATGGCTACACCTTC
TRBJ1-1 . . TRBV19 CASRLGTVMNTEAFF TGTGCCAGTAGATTAGGTACAGTCATGAACACTGAAGCTTTCTTT
TRBJ2-1 . . TRBV13 CASSLGRGDEQFF TGTGCCAGCAGCTTAGGCCGGGGAGATGAGCAGTTCTTC
TRBJ2-7 few . TRBV7-6 CASSFLRPEGIVLDEQYF TGTGCCAGCAGCTTCCTCCGTCCGGAGGGAATTGTCCTTGACGAGCAGTACTTC
TRBJ2-5 . TRBD2 TRBV9 CASSPGGGKTQYF TGTGCCAGCAGCCCCGGGGGGGGGAAGACCCAGTACTTC